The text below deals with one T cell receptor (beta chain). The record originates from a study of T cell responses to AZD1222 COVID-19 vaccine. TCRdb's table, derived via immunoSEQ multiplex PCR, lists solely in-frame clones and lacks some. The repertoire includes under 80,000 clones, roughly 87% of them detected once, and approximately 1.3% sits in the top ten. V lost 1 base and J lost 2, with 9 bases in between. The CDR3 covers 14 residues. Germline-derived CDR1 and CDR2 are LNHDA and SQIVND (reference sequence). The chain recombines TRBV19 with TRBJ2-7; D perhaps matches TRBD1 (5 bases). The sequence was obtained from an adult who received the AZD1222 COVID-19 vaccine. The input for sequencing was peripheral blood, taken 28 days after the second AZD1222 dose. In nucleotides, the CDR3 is TGTGCCAGTAGTATAGGCACAGGAACCTACGAGCAGTACTTC. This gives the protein CASSIGTGTYEQYF.